This T cell receptor beta chain is from a study of blood T cell repertoires in COVID-19. Study in general: Nucleic acid was either cDNA or gDNA, and it came from T cells, B-cell-depleted T cells, or PBMCs.

The CDR3 loop spans 14 amino acids. CDR1 and CDR2 from the germline V gene are LNHDA and SQIVND (reference sequence). V trimming: 6 bases; J trimming: 8 bases; junction bases outside the gene matches: 9. The table came from immunoSEQ multiplex PCR; TCRdb's copy has only in-frame clones and leaves some out. The table shows roughly 140,000 clones, with 85% to 90% occurring only once. The chain recombines TRBV19 with TRBJ1-2; 10 bases align to TRBD1. The source is a human donor in a cohort sampled during active COVID-19. The sample taken for sequencing was peripheral blood. CDR3 DNA: TGTGCCAGTAGCCAAGACAGGGGGCCGAGAGGCTACACCTTC. Translated: CASSQDRGPRGYTF.